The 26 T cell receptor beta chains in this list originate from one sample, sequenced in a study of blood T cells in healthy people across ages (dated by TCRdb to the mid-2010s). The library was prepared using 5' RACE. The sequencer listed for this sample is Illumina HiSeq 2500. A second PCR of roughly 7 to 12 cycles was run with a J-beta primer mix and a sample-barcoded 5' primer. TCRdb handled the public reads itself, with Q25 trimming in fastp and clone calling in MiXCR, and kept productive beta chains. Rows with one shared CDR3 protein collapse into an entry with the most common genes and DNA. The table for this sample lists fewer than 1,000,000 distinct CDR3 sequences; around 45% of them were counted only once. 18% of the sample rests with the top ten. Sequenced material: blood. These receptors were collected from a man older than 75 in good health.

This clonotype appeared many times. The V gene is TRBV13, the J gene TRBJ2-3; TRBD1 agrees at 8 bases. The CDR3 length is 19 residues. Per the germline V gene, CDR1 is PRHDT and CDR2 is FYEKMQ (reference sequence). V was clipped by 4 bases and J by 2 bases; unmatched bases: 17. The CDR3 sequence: CASSSAALTGQGLTDTQYF. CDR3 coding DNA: TGTGCCAGCAGCTCAGCGGCCTTAACCGGACAGGGCCTCACAGATACGCAGTATTTT.

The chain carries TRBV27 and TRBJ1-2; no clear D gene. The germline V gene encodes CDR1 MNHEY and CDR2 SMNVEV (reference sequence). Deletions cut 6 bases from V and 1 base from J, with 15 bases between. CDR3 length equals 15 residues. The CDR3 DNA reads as TGTGCCAGCAGCCATGACCGTGACGGTAACTATGGCTACACCTTC. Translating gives CASSHDRDGNYGYTF.

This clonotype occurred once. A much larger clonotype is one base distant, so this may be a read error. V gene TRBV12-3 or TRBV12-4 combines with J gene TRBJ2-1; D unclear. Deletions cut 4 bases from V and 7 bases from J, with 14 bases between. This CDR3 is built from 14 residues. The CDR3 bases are TGTGCCAGCAGTTCGAAGGAGTTGTTGAATGAGCAGTTCTTC. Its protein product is CASSSKELLNEQFF.

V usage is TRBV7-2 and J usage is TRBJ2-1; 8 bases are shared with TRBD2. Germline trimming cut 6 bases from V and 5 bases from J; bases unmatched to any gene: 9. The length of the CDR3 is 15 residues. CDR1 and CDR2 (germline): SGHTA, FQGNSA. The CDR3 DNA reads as TGTGCCAGCAGTTGGTTCAGCGGGAGCGACAATGAGCAGTTCTTC. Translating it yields CASSWFSGSDNEQFF.

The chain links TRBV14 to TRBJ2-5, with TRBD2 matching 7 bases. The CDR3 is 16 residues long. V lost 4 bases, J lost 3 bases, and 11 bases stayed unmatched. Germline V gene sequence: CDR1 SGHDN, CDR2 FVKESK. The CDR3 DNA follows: TGTGCCAGCAGCCCTCGACTAGCAGGCTTCAAAGAGACCCAGTACTTC. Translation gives CASSPRLAGFKETQYF. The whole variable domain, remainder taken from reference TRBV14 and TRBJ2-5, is EAGVTQFPSHSVIEKGQTVTLRCDPISGHDNLYWYRRVMGKEIKFLLHFVKESKQDESGMPNNRFLAERTGGTYSTLKVQPAELEDSGVYFCASSPRLAGFKETQYFGPGTRLLVL.

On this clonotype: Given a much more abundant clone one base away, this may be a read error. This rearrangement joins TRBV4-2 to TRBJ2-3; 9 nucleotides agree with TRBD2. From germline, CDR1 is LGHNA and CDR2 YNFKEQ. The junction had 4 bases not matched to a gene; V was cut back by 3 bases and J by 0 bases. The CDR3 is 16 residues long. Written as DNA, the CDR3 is TGTGCCAGCAGCCAGCGACTAGCGGAGAGCACAGATACGCAGTATTTT. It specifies CASSQRLAESTDTQYF.

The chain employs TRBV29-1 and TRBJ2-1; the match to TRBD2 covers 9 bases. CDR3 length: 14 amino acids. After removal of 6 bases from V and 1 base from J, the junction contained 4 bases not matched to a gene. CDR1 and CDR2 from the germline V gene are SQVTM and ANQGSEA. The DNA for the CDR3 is TGCAGCGTACATAGCGGGGGATCCTACAATGAGCAGTTCTTC. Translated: CSVHSGGSYNEQFF.

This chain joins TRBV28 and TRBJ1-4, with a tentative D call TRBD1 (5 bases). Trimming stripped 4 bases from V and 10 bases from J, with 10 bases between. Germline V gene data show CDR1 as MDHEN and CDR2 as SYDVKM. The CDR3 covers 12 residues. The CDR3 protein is CASSSYGGKLFF. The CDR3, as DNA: TGTGCCAGCAGTTCATACGGGGGAAAACTGTTTTTT.

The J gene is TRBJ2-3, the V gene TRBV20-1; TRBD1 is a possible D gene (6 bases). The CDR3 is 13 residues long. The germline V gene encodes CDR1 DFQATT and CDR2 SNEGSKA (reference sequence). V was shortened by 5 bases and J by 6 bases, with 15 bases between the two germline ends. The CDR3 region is CSAGQRAWDTQYF. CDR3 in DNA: TGCAGTGCTGGACAGAGGGCTTGGGATACGCAGTATTTT.

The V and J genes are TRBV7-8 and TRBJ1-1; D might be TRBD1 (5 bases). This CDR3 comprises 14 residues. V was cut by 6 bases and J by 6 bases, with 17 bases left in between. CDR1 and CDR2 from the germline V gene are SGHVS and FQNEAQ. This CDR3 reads CASRQGWGWPEAFF. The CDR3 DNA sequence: TGTGCCAGCAGGCAGGGATGGGGTTGGCCTGAAGCTTTCTTT.

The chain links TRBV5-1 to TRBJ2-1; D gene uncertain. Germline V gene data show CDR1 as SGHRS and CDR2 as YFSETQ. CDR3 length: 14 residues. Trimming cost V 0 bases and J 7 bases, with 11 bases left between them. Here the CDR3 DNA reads TGCGCCAGCAGCTTGGATGGTAGCAGTAATGAGCAGTTCTTC. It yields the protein CASSLDGSSNEQFF.

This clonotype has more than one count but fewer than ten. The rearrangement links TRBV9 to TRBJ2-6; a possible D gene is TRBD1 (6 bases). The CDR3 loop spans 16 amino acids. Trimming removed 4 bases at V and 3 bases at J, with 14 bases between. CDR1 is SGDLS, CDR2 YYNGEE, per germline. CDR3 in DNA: TGTGCCAGCAGCCCCCGTCAGGGGCTTGGGGCCAACGTCCTGACTTTC. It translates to CASSPRQGLGANVLTF.

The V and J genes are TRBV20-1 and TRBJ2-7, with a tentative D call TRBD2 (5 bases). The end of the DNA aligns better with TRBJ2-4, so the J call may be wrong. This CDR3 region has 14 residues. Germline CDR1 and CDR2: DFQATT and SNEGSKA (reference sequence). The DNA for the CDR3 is TGCAGTGCAGGCCCTAGAGGACTGAAAAACATTCAGTACTTC. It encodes CSAGPRGLKNIQYF.

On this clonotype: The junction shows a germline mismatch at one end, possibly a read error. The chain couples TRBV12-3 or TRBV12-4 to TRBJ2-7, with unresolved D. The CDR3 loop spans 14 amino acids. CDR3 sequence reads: CASSLGLSTYEQYF. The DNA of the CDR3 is TGTGCCAGCAGCTTAGGCCTCAGTACCTACGAGCAGTACTTC.

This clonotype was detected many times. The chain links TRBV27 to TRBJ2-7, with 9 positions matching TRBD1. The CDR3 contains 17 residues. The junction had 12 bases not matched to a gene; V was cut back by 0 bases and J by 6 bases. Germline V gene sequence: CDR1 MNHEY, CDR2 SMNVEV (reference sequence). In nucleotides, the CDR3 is TGTGCCAGCAGTTTATCGAATCCCGGGACAGGGTTCGGCGAGCAGTACTTC. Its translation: CASSLSNPGTGFGEQYF.

The CDR3 nucleotides are TGTGCCAGCAGTGGAACAGGGGTCGGAACTAATGAAAAACTGTTTTTT. Translating gives CASSGTGVGTNEKLFF. The chain is built from TRBV25-1 and TRBJ1-4; 7 positions match TRBD1. With V trimmed by 4 bases and J by 1 base, 6 bases remained unmatched. Germline V gene lookup returns CDR1 MGHDK and CDR2 SYGVNS. The length of the CDR3 is 16 residues.

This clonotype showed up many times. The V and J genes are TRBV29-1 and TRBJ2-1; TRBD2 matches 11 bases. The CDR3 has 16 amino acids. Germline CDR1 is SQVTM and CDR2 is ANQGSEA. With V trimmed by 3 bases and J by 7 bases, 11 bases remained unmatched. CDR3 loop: CSVDVPTSGIMNEQFF. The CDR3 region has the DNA TGCAGCGTTGACGTCCCGACTAGCGGGATTATGAATGAGCAGTTCTTC.

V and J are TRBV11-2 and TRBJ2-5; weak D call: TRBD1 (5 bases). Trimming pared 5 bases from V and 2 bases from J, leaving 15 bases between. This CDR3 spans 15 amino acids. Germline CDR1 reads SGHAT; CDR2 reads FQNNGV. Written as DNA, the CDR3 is TGTGCCAGCAGCCCCCTTGGTGGACAACAAGAGACCCAGTACTTC. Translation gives CASSPLGGQQETQYF.

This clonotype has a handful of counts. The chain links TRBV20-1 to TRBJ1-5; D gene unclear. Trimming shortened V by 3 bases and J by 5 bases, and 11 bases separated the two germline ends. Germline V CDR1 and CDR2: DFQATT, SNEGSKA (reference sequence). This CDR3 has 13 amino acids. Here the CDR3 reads CSASIRSDQPQHF. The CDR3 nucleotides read TGCAGTGCTAGCATCAGGTCTGATCAGCCCCAGCATTTT.

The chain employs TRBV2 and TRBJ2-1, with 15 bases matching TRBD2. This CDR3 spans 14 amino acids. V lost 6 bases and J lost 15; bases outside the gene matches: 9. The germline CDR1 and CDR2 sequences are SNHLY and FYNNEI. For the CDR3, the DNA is TGTGCCAGCAGCGTAGGGACTAGCGGGAGGCTGGCGTTCTTC. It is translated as CASSVGTSGRLAFF.

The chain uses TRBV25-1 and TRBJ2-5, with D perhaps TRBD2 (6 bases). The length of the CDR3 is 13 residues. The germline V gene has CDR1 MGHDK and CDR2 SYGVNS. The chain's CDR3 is CAASKSGRETQYF. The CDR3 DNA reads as TGTGCGGCGTCCAAGTCAGGGAGGGAGACCCAGTACTTC.

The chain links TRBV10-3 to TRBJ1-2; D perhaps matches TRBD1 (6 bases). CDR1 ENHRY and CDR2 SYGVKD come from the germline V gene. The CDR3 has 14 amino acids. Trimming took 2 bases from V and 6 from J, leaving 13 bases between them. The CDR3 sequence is CAISEPLRQDGYTF. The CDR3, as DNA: TGTGCCATCAGTGAGCCCCTGAGACAGGATGGCTACACCTTC.

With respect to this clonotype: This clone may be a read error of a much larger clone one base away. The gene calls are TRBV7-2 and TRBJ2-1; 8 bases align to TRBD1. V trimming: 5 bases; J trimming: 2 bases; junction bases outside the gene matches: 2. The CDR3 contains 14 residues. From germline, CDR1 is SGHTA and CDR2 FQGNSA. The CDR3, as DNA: TGTGCCAGCAGCGTGGACAGGGCCTACAATGAGCAGTTCTTC. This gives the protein CASSVDRAYNEQFF.

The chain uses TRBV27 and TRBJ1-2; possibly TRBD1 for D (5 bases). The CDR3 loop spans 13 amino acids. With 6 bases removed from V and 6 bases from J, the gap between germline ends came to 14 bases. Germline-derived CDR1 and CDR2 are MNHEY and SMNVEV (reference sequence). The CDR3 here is CASSQGLDHGYTF. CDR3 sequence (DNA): TGTGCCAGCAGCCAGGGTCTCGACCATGGCTACACCTTC.

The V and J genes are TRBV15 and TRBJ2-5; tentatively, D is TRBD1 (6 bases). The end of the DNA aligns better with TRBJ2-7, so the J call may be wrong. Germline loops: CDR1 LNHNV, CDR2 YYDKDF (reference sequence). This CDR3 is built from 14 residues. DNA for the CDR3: TGTGCCACCAGCGGAAATATTGGGGGCCGCGAGCAGTACTTC. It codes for CATSGNIGGREQYF.

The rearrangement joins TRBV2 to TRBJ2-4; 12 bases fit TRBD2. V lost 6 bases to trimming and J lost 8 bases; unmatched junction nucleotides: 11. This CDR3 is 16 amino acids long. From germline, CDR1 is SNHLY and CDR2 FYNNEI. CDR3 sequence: CASSGGTSGRWDIQYF. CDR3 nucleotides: TGTGCCAGCAGCGGTGGGACTAGCGGGCGATGGGACATTCAGTACTTC.